The clone carrying this T cell receptor beta chain was recorded at least ten times. This specimen comes from a study of low-dose radiotherapy and immunotherapy resistance in tumors. TRAV- and TRBV-specific primers primed first-strand cDNA, covering alpha and beta chains. Over approximately 20 PCR cycles, TCRs were amplified from a constant-region primer and V-primer adapter. Through in vitro transcription, the mRNA that had been isolated was amplified. MiXCR, run by TCRdb on the reads, gives a single entry per CDR3 protein. The sample shows tens of thousands of distinct CDR3 sequences, 9.4% of them seen only once. The time point was: before trial treatment. Those who qualified had advanced solid tumors (lacking tumor-infiltrating lymphocytes). The CDR3 covers 15 residues. V shed 4 bases, J shed 6 bases, and the junction held 10 bases outside the gene matches. Germline CDR1 reads SGHRS; CDR2 reads YFSETQ.

The sequence was collected from a male donor with prostate cancer. The sequencing used PBMCs, collected before treatment. The chain employs TRBV5-1 and TRBJ2-7, with 10 nucleotides matching TRBD2. The CDR3 DNA is TGCGCCAGCAGCGAGGCTAGCGGGAGTAGAAGCGAGCAGTACTTC. The encoded protein is CASSEASGSRSEQYF.